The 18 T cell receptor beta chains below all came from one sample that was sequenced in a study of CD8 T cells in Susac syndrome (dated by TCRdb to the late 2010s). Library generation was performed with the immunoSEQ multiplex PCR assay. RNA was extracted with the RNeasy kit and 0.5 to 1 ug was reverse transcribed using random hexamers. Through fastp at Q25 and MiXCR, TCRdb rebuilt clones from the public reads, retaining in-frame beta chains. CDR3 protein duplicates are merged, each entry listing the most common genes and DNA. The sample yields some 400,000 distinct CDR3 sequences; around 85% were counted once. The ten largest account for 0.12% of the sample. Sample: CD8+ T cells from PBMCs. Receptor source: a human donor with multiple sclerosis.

The CDR3 DNA sequence: TGTGCCAGCACTCATTCAGGGACAGAGTCTGGTGGCTACACCTTC. This codes for CASTHSGTESGGYTF. V gene TRBV2 combines with J gene TRBJ1-2, with 7 bases matching TRBD1. This CDR3 region has 15 residues. V lost 7 bases to trimming and J lost 7 bases; unmatched junction nucleotides: 15. The V gene's germline CDR1 is SNHLY and CDR2 FYNNEI.

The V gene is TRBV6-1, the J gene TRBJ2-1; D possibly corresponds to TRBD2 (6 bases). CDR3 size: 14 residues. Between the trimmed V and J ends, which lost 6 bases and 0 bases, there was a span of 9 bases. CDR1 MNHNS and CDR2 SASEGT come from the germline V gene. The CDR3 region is CASRMGGSYNEQFF. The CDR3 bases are TGTGCCAGCAGAATGGGGGGCTCCTACAATGAGCAGTTCTTC.

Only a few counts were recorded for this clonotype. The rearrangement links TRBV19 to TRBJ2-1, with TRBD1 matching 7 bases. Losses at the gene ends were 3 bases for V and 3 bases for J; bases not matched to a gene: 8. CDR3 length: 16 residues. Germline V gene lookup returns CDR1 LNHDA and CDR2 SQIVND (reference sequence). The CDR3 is CASSMDVGDSYNEQFF. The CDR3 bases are TGTGCCAGTAGTATGGACGTTGGGGACAGCTACAATGAGCAGTTCTTC.

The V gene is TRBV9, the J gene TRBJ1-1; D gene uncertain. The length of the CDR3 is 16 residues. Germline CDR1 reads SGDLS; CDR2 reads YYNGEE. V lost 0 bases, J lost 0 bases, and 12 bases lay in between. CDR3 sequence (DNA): TGTGCCAGCAGCGTAGCGGGCGAAGACATGAACACTGAAGCTTTCTTT. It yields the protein CASSVAGEDMNTEAFF.

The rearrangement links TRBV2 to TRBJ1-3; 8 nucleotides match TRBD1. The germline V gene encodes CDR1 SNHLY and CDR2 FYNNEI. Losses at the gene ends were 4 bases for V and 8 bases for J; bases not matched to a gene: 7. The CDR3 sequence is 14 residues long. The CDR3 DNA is TGTGCCAGCAGTGTCCCGACAGGGGACTACACCATATATTTT. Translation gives CASSVPTGDYTIYF.

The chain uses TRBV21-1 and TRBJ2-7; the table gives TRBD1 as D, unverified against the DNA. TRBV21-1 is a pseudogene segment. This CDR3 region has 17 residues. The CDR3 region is CASSGPGQGRGGYEQYF. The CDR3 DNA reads TGTGCCAGCAGCGGACCGGGACAGGGCAGGGGTGGCTACGAGCAGTACTTC.

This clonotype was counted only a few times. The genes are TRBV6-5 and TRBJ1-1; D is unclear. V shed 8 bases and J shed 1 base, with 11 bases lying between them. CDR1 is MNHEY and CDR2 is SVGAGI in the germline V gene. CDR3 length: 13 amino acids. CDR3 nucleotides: TGTGCCAGCGCCCCAGGAGAGAACACTGAAGCTTTCTTT. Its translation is CASAPGENTEAFF.

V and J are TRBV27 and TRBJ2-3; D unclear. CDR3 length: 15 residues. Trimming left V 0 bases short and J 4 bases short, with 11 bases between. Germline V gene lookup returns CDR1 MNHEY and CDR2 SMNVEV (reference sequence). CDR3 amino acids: CASSLSRPGADTQYF. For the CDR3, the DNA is TGTGCCAGCAGTTTATCGAGACCTGGAGCAGATACGCAGTATTTT.

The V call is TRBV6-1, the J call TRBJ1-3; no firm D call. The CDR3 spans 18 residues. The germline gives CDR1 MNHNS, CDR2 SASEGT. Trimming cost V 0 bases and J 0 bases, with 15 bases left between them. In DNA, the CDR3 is TGTGCCAGCAGTGAAGCGCAACATTACATTACCTCTGGAAACACCATATATTTT. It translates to CASSEAQHYITSGNTIYF.

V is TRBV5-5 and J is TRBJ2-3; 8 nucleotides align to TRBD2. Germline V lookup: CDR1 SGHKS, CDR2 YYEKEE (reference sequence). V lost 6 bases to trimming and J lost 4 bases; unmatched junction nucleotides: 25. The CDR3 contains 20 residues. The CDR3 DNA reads TGTGCCAGCAATGGGGGCGCGGGGGGCGGTGGACCGCGCCCCCCAGATACGCAGTATTTT. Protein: CASNGGAGGGGPRPPDTQYF.

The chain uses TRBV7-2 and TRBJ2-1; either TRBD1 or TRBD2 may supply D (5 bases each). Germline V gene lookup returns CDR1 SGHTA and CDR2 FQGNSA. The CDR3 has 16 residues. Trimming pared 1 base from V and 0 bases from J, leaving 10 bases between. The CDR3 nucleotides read TGTGCCAGCAGCTTAGATTGGGACCACTCCTACAATGAGCAGTTCTTC. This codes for CASSLDWDHSYNEQFF.

The CDR3 reads CASSIYKTRDENSYNEQFF. The CDR3 DNA follows: TGTGCCAGCAGCATCTACAAGACTAGGGACGAAAATTCGTACAATGAGCAGTTCTTC. The rearrangement links TRBV7-8 to TRBJ2-1; the D gene is possibly TRBD2 (6 bases). Germline V gene data show CDR1 as SGHVS and CDR2 as FQNEAQ. There are 19 residues in the CDR3. The germline V and J ends were trimmed by 5 bases and 4 bases, with 27 bases remaining between them. Full variable domain (rest looked up from reference TRBV7-8 and TRBJ2-1): GAGVSQSPRYKVAKRGQDVALRCDPISGHVSLFWYQQALGQGPEFLTYFQNEAQLDKSGLPSDRFFAERPEGSVSTLKIQRTQQEDSAVYLCASSIYKTRDENSYNEQFFGPGTRLTVL.

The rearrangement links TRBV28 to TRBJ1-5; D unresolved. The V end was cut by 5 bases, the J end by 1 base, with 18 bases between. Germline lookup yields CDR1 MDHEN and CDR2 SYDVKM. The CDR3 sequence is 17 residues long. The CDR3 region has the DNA TGTGCCAGCAGTGTGGAAAGGGTCCTATGGAGCAATCAGCCCCAGCATTTT. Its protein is CASSVERVLWSNQPQHF.

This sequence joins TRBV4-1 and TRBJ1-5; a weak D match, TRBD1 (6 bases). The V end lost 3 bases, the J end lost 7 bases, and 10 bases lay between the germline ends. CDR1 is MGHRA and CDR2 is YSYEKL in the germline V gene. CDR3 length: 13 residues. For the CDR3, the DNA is TGCGCCAGCAGCCATTCAGGGGTACAGCCCCAGCATTTT. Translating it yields CASSHSGVQPQHF.

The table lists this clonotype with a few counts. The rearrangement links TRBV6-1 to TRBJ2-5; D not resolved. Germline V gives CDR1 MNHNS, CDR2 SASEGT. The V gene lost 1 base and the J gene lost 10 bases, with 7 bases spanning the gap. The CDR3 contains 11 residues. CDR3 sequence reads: CASSEEWVQYF. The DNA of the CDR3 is TGTGCCAGCAGTGAAGAATGGGTCCAGTACTTC.

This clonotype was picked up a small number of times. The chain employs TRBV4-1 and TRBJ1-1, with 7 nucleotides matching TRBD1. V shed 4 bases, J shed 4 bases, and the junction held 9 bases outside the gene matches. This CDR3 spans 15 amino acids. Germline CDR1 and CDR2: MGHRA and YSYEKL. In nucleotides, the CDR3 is TGCGCCAGCAGCCTAGCTGACAGGGCCGGCACTGAAGCTTTCTTT. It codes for CASSLADRAGTEAFF.

The CDR3 loop reads CASMASSGYTDTQYF. The CDR3 bases are TGTGCCAGCATGGCCTCTAGCGGGTACACAGATACGCAGTATTTT. J is TRBJ2-3 and V is TRBV2; 8 nucleotides line up with TRBD2. V dropped 7 bases and J dropped 2; count of bases not matched to a gene: 8. Germline V gene lookup returns CDR1 SNHLY and CDR2 FYNNEI. This CDR3 contains 15 residues.

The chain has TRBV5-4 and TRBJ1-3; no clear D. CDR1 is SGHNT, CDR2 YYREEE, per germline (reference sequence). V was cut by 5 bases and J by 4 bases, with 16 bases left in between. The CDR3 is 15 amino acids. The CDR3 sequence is CASSPDPIGGNTIYF. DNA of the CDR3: TGTGCCAGCAGTCCAGACCCCATTGGAGGAAACACCATATATTTT.